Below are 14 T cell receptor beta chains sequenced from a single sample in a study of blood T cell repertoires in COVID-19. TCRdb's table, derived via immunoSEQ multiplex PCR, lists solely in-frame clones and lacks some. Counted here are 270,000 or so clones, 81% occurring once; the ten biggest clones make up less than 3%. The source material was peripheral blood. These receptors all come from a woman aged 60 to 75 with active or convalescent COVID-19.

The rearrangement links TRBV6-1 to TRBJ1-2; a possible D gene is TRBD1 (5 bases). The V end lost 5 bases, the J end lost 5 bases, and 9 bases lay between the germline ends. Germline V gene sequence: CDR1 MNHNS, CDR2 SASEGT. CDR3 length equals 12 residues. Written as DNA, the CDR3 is TGTGCCAGCAGTTCACAGGAATATGGCTACACCTTC. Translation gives CASSSQEYGYTF.

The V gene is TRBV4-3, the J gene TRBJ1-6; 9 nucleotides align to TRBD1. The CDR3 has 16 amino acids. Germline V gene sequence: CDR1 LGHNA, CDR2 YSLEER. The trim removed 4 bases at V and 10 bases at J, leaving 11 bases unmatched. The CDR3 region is CASSRDRVDSASPLHF. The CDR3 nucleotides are TGCGCCAGCAGCCGGGACAGGGTTGATTCTGCCTCACCCCTCCACTTT.

CDR3 in amino acids: CASSVGPKLAKNIQYF. The CDR3 nucleotides read TGTGCCAGCAGCGTAGGTCCCAAACTAGCCAAAAACATTCAGTACTTC. The rearrangement joins TRBV9 to TRBJ2-4; D call uncertain. Germline CDR1 SGDLS, CDR2 YYNGEE. Trimming removed 0 bases from V and 0 bases from J, with 10 bases in between. The CDR3 spans 16 residues.

CDR3 loop: CASSLGAGGQETQYF. DNA of the CDR3: TGTGCCAGCAGTCTCGGAGCGGGGGGGCAAGAGACCCAGTACTTC. The chain joins TRBV6-5 to TRBJ2-5; 10 positions match TRBD2. Germline V lookup: CDR1 MNHEY, CDR2 SVGAGI. The CDR3 spans 15 residues. With 5 bases clipped from V and 2 bases from J, the junction kept 5 bases outside the gene matches.

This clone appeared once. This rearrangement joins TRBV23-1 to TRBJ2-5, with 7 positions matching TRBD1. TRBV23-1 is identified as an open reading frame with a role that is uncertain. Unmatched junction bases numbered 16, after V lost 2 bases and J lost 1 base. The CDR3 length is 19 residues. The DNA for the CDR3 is TGCGCCAGCAGTCAAAGGCGAGGACAGACAGGGCCGAGCCAAGAGACCCAGTACTTC. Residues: CASSQRRGQTGPSQETQYF.

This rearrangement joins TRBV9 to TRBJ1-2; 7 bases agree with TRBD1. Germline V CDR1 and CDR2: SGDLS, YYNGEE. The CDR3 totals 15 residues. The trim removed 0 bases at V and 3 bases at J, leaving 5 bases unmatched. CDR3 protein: CASSVGNRGDYGYTF. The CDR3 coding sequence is TGTGCCAGCAGCGTAGGGAACAGGGGAGACTATGGCTACACCTTC.

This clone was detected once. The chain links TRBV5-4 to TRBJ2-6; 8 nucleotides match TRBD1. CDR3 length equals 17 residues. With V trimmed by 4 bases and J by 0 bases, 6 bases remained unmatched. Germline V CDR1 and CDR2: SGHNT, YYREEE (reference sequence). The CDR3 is CASSGTGYPSGANVLTF. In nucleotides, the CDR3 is TGTGCCAGCAGCGGGACAGGTTACCCCTCTGGGGCCAACGTCCTGACTTTC.

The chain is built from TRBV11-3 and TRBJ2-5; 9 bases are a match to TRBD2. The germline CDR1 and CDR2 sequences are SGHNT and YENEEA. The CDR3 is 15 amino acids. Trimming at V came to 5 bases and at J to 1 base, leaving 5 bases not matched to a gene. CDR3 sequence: CASSRRAGGQETQYF. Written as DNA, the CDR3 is TGTGCCAGCAGCAGGCGAGCGGGGGGCCAAGAGACCCAGTACTTC.

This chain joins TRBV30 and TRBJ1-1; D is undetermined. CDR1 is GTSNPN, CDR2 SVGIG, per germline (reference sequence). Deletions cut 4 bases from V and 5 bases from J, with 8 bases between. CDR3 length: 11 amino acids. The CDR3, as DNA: TGTGCCTGGATCCGGGGAACTGAAGCTTTCTTT. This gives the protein CAWIRGTEAFF.

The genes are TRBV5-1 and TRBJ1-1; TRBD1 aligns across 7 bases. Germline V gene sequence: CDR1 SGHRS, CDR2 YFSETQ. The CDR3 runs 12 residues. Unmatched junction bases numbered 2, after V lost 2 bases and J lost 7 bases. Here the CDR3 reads CASSFRDSEAFF. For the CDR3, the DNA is TGCGCCAGCAGCTTCCGGGACAGTGAAGCTTTCTTT. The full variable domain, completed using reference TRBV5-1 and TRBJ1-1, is KAGVTQTPRYLIKTRGQQVTLSCSPISGHRSVSWYQQTPGQGLQFLFEYFSETQRNKGNFPGRFSGRQFSNSRSEMNVSTLELGDSALYLCASSFRDSEAFFGQGTRLTVV.

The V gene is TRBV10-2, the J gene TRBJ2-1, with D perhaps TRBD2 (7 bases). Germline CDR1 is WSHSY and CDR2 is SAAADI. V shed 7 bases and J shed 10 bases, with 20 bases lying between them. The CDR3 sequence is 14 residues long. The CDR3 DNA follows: TGCGCCAGCAAAAGACTAGGGGAGGGGGGAGAGCAGTTCTTC. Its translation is CASKRLGEGGEQFF.

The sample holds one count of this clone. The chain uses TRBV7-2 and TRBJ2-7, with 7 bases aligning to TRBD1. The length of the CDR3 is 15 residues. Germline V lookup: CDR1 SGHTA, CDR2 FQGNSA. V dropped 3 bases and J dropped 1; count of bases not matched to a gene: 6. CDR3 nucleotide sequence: TGTGCCAGCAGCTTCCGGGGACAGTCATCCTACGAGCAGTACTTC. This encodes CASSFRGQSSYEQYF.

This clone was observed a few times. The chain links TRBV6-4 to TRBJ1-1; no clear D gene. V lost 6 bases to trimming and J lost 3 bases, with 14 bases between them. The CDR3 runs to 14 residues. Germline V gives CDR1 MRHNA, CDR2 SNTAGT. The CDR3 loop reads CASSLRSFDTEAFF. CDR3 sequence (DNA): TGTGCCAGCAGCCTCAGGTCTTTCGACACTGAAGCTTTCTTT.

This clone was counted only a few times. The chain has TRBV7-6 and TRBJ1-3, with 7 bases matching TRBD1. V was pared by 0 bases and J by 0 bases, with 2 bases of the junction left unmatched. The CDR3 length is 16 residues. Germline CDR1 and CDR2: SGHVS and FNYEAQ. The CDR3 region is CASSLAGQHSGNTIYF. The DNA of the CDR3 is TGTGCCAGCAGCTTAGCGGGACAGCACTCTGGAAACACCATATATTTT.